This paragraph reports one TCR beta chain. This sample is drawn from a study of shared clonotypes between healthy human individuals. The germline V gene encodes CDR1 MDHEN and CDR2 SYDVKM. Trimming at V came to 6 bases and at J to 7 bases, leaving 3 bases not matched to a gene. The CDR3 sequence is 13 residues long. Assay: immunoSEQ multiplex PCR; the TCRdb copy retains only in-frame clones and omits some. The table shows over 2 million clones, with 85% to 95% occurring only once. Material: naive CD4+ T cells from PBMCs. Noted subset: CD45RA+ positively selected. The V and J genes are TRBV28 and TRBJ2-5; 12 bases are a match to TRBD2. The TCR originated in a man younger than 35 in good health. Some clones in this sample may be carry-over from other donors' samples. CDR3 DNA sequence: TGTGCCAGCAGCGGGGGACTAGCGGGGACCCAGTACTTC. This gives the protein CASSGGLAGTQYF.